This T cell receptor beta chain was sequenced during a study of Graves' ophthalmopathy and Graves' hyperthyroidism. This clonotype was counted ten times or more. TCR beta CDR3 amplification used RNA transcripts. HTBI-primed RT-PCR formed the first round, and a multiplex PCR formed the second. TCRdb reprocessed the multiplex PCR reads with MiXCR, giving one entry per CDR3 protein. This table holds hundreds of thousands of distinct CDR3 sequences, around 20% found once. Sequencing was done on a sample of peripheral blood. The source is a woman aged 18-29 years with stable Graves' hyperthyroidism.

DNA of the CDR3: TGTGCCATCCGGCCCCTCCAACGGGATGGCTACACCTTC. This codes for CAIRPLQRDGYTF. The chain combines TRBV10-3 with TRBJ1-2; D unclear. This CDR3 region has 13 residues. V gave up 8 bases and J gave up 6 bases, with 16 bases separating them. Germline CDR1 and CDR2: ENHRY and SYGVKD.